This TCR beta chain was identified in a study of T cell responses to AZD1222 COVID-19 vaccine. Across the whole study: Some second doses came at about 4 weeks and others at about 12 weeks; these were pooled.

The CDR3 has 13 amino acids. V was clipped by 4 bases and J by 9 bases, with 10 bases between them. From germline, CDR1 is SGHAT and CDR2 FQNNGV. Notes on this clone: Its target is unknown.

Sequencing was performed with immunoSEQ multiplex PCR; in TCRdb, only in-frame clones are kept and a portion is missing. Counted here are 90,000 to 110,000 clones, around 90% occurring once; the ten biggest clones make up over 4%. General study findings and limits: CD4 TCRs linked to vaccination spanned spike, dominating at 160-218 and 743-854.

The sample consisted of peripheral blood, taken on day 0 of AZD1222 vaccination. The clonotype originates from an adult in good health. V and J are TRBV11-2 and TRBJ1-6; D is unclear. The CDR3: CASSSGPASPLHF. The CDR3 coding sequence is TGTGCCAGCAGCTCCGGCCCGGCTTCACCCCTCCACTTT.